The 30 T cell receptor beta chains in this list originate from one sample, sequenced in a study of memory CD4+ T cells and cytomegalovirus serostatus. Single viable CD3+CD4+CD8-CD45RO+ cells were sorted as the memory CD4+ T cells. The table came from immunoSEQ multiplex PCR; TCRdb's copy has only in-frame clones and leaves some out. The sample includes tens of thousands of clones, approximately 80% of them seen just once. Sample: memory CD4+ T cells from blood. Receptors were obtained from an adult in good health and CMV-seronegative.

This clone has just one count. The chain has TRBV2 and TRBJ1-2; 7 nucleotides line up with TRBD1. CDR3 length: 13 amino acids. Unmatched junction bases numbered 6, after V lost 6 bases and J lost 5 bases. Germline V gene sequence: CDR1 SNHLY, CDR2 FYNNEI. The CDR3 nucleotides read TGTGCCAGCAGCGAGACAGGGTCTTATGGCTACACCTTC. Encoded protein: CASSETGSYGYTF.

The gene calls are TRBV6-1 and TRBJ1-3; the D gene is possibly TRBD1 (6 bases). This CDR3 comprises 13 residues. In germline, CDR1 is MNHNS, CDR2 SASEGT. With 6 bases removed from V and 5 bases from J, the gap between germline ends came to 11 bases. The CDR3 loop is CASRQGTRNTIYF. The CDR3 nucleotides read TGTGCCAGCAGACAGGGTACCCGAAACACCATATATTTT.

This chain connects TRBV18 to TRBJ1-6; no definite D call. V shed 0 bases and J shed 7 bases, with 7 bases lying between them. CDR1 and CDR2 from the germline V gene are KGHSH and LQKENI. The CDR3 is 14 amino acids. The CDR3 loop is CASSPPQINSPLHF. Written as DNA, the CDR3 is TGTGCCAGCTCACCACCCCAGATAAATTCACCCCTCCACTTT.

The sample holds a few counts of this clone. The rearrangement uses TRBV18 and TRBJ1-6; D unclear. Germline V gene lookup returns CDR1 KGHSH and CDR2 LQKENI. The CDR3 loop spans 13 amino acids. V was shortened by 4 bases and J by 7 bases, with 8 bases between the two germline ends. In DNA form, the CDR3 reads TGTGCCAGCTCACTTCCGGACAATTCACCCCTCCACTTT. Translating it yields CASSLPDNSPLHF.

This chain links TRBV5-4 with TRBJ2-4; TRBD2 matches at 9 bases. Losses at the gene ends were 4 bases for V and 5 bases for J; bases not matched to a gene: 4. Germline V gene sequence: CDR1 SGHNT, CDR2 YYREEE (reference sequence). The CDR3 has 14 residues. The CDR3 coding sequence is TGTGCCAGCAGCCCGGTAGCGGGGGAAAACATTCAGTACTTC. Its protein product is CASSPVAGENIQYF.

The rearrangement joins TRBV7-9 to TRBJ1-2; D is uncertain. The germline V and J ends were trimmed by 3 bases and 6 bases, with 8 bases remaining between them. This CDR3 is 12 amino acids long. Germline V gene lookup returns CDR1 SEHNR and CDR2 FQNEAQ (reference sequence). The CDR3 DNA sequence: TGTGCCAGCAGCTTTAGGGCAGATGGCTACACCTTC. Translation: CASSFRADGYTF.

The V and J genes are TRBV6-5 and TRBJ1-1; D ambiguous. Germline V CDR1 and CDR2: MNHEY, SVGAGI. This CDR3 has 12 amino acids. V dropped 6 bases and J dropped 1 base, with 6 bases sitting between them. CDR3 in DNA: TGTGCCAGCAGATGGGGGAACACTGAAGCTTTCTTT. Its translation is CASRWGNTEAFF.

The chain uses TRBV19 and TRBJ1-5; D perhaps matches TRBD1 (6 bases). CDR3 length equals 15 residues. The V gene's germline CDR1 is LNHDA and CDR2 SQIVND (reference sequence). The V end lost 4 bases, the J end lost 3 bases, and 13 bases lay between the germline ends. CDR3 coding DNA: TGTGCCAGTAGTACGACGGACAGTTACAATCAGCCCCAGCATTTT. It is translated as CASSTTDSYNQPQHF.

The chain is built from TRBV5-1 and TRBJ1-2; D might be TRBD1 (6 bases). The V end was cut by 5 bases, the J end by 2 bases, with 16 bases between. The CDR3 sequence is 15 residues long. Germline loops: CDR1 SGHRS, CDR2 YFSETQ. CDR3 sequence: CASSSETGNNYGYTF. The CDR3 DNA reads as TGCGCCAGCAGTTCAGAAACAGGGAACAACTATGGCTACACCTTC.

The CDR3 protein is CAWRAYYGYTF. In DNA, the CDR3 is TGTGCCTGGAGGGCCTATTATGGCTACACCTTC. The chain joins TRBV30 to TRBJ1-2; D gene uncertain. Germline CDR1 and CDR2: GTSNPN and SVGIG (reference sequence). The V end was cut by 3 bases, the J end by 5 bases, with 7 bases between. This CDR3 is built from 11 residues. The full variable domain, its missing parts supplied by reference TRBV30 and TRBJ1-2, is SQTIHQWPATLVQPVGSPLSLECTVEGTSNPNLYWYRQAAGRGLQLLFYSVGIGQISSEVPQNLSASRPQDRQFILSSKKLLLSDSGFYLCAWRAYYGYTFGSGTRLTVV.

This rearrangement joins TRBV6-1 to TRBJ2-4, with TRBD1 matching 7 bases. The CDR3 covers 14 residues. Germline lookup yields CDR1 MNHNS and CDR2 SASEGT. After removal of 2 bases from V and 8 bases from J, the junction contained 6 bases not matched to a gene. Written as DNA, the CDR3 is TGTGCCAGCAGTGAAATAGGGGGCGCGGACATTCAGTACTTC. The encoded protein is CASSEIGGADIQYF.

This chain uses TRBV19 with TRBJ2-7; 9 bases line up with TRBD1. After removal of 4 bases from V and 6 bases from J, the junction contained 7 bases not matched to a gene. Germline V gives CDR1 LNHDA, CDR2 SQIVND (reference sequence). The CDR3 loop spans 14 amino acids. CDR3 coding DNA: TGTGCCAGTAGTACGGGACAGGGTGTACGCGAGCAGTACTTC. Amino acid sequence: CASSTGQGVREQYF.

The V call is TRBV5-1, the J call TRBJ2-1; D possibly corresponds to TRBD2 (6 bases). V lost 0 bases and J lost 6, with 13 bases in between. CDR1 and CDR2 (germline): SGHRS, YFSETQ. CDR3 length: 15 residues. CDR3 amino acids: CASSLGTTVSNEQFF. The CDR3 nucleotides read TGCGCCAGCAGCTTGGGGACTACCGTCTCCAATGAGCAGTTCTTC.

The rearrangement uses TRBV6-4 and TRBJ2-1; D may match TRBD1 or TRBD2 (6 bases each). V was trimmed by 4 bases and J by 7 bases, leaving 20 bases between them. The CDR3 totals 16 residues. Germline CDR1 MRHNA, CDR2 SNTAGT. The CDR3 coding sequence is TGTGCCAGCAGTGCCAACGGGGGCCTCACTGGAAATGAGCAGTTCTTC. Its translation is CASSANGGLTGNEQFF.

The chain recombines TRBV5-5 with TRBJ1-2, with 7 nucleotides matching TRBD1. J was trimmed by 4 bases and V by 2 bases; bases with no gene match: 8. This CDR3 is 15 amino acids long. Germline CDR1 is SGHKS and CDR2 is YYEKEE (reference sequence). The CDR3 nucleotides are TGTGCCAGCAGCTTAGGGGGCTTGGATGGCTATGGCTACACCTTC. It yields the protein CASSLGGLDGYGYTF.

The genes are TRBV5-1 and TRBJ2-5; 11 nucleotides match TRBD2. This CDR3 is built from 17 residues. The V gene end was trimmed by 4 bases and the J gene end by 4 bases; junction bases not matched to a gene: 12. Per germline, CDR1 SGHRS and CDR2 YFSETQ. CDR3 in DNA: TGCGCCAGCAGCGTCCAGATAGCGGGGGGGCCGGGAGAGACCCAGTACTTC. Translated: CASSVQIAGGPGETQYF.

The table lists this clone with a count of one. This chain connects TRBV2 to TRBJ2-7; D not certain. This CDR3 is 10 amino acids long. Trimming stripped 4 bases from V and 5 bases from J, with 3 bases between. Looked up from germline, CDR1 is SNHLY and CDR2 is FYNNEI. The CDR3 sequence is CASSVNEQYF. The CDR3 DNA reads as TGTGCCAGCAGTGTTAACGAGCAGTACTTC.

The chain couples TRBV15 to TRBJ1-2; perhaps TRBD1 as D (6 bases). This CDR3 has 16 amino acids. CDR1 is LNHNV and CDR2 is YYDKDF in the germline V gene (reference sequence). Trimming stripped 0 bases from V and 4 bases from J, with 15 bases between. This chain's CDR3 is CATSRDRGVLGYGYTF. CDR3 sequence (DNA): TGTGCCACCAGCAGAGATAGGGGGGTTTTGGGCTATGGCTACACCTTC. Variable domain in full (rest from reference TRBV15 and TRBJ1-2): DAMVIQNPRYQVTQFGKPVTLSCSQTLNHNVMYWYQQKSSQAPKLLFHYYDKDFNNEADTPDNFQSRRPNTSFCFLDIRSPGLGDTAMYLCATSRDRGVLGYGYTFGSGTRLTVV.

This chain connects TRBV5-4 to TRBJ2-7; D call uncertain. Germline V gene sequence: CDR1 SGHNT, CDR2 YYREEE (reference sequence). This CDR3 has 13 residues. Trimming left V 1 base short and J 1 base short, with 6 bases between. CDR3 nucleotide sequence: TGTGCCAGCAGCTTGCCGGCGTCCTACGAGCAGTACTTC. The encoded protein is CASSLPASYEQYF.

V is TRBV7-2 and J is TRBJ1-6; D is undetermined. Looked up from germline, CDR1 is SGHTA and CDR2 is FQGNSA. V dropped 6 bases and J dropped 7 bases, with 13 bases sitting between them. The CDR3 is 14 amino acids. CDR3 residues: CASRSGPRNSPLHF. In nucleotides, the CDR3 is TGTGCCAGCAGATCCGGCCCCAGAAATTCACCCCTCCACTTT.

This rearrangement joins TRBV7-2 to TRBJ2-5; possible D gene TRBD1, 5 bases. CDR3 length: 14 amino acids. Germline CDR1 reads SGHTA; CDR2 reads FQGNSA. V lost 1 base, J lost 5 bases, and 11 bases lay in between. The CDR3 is CASSLGRGSETQYF. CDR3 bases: TGTGCCAGCAGCTTAGGTAGGGGTTCGGAGACCCAGTACTTC.

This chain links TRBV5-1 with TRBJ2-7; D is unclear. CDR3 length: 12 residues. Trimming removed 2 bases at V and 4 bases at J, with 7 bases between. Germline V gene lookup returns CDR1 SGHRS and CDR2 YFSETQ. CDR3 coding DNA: TGCGCCAGCAGCTTTAACCTATACGAGCAGTACTTC. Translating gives CASSFNLYEQYF.

The CDR3 DNA follows: TGTGCCAGTACTCCGACAGGGGGCGAAAAGACCCAGTACTTC. Protein sequence: CASTPTGGEKTQYF. The genes are TRBV19 and TRBJ2-5; 10 bases map to TRBD1. V shed 7 bases, J shed 6 bases, and the junction held 8 bases outside the gene matches. The CDR3 has 14 amino acids. CDR1 is LNHDA and CDR2 is SQIVND in the germline V gene (reference sequence).

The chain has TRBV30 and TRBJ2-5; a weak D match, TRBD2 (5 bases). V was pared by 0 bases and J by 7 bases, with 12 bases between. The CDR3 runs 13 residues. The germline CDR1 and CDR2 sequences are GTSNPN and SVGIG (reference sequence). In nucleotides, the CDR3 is TGTGCCTGGAGTGTTTACGGGGAAGGGACCCAGTACTTC. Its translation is CAWSVYGEGTQYF.

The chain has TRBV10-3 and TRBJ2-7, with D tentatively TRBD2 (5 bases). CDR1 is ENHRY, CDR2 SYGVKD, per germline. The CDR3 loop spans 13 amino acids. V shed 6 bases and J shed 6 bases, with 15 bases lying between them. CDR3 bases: TGTGCCATCAGGCAAAGGTCGGGAAGCGAGCAGTACTTC. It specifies CAIRQRSGSEQYF.

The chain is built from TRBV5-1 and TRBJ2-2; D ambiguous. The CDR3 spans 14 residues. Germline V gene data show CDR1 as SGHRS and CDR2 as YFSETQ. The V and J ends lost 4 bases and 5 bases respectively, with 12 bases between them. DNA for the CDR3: TGCGCCAGCAGCCTGGGCCGTGGAACCGGGGAGCTGTTTTTT. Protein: CASSLGRGTGELFF.

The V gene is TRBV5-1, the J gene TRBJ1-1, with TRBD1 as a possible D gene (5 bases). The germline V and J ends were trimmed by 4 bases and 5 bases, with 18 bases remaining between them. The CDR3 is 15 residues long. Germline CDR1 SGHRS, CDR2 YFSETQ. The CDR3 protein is CASSPLRGGKTEAFF. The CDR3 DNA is TGCGCCAGCAGCCCCCTCCGGGGGGGGAAGACTGAAGCTTTCTTT. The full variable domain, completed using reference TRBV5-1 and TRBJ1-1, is KAGVTQTPRYLIKTRGQQVTLSCSPISGHRSVSWYQQTPGQGLQFLFEYFSETQRNKGNFPGRFSGRQFSNSRSEMNVSTLELGDSALYLCASSPLRGGKTEAFFGQGTRLTVV.

The CDR3 sequence: CASSAKTANTEAFF. The DNA of the CDR3 is TGTGCCAGCAGTGCCAAGACAGCGAACACTGAAGCTTTCTTT. The J gene is TRBJ1-1, the V gene TRBV9; D is possibly TRBD1 (5 bases). Germline values: CDR1 SGDLS, CDR2 YYNGEE. Between the trimmed V and J ends, which lost 5 bases and 1 base, there was a span of 12 bases. CDR3 length: 14 residues.

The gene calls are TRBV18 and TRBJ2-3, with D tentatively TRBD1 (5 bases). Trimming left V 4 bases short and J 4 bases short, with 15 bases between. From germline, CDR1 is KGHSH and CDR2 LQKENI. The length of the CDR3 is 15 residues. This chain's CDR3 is CASSLNRPPPDTQYF. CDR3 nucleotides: TGTGCCAGCTCACTTAACAGGCCTCCGCCAGATACGCAGTATTTT.

Here the CDR3 DNA reads TGTGCCAGCAGTTGGAGAACTGAAGCTTTCTTT. It codes for CASSWRTEAFF. The chain couples TRBV2 to TRBJ1-1; D gene uncertain. Germline CDR1 and CDR2: SNHLY and FYNNEI. There are 11 residues in the CDR3. V gave up 5 bases and J gave up 5 bases, with 6 bases separating them.